Shown below are 17 T cell receptor beta chains from a single sample sequenced in a study of shared clonotypes between healthy human individuals. The protocol was immunoSEQ multiplex PCR, while the TCRdb copy is restricted to in-frame clones and leaves out a portion. The sample has about 2.2 million clones, 85% to 95% seen once. It was CD45RO-negative cells, positively selected for CCR7, that made up naive CD8 cells, with terminally differentiated effector memory CD45RA+ cells excluded. The material sequenced was naive CD8+ T cells from PBMCs. These receptor sequences come from a man between 18 and 35 years old in good health. Some clones in this sample may be carry-over from other donors' samples.

Of note for this clone: Different DNA sequences within this sample yield the same CDR3. The chain employs TRBV27 and TRBJ2-7; D unresolved. The V gene's germline CDR1 is MNHEY and CDR2 SMNVEV (reference sequence). Trimming shortened V by 3 bases and J by 3 bases, and 9 bases separated the two germline ends. The CDR3 runs to 13 residues. CDR3 protein: CASSFGGSYEQYF. The CDR3 DNA follows: TGTGCCAGCAGTTTCGGTGGAAGCTACGAGCAGTACTTC.

J is TRBJ2-1 and V is TRBV28, with D possibly being TRBD2 (5 bases). Germline V gene sequence: CDR1 MDHEN, CDR2 SYDVKM. The CDR3 loop spans 13 amino acids. Trimming took 5 bases from V and 7 from J, leaving 12 bases between them. CDR3 in amino acids: CASSPSGWNEQFF. The CDR3 bases are TGTGCCAGCAGTCCCTCGGGATGGAATGAGCAGTTCTTC.

The chain couples TRBV10-3 to TRBJ2-4, with unresolved D. The CDR3 contains 14 residues. V was pared by 1 base and J by 9 bases, with 13 bases between. Looked up from germline, CDR1 is ENHRY and CDR2 is SYGVKD. Here the CDR3 DNA reads TGTGCCATCAGTGAGTTGACCCCATACTCCATTCAGTACTTC. Protein sequence: CAISELTPYSIQYF.

The V gene is TRBV27, the J gene TRBJ2-7, with D unresolved. Germline V gives CDR1 MNHEY, CDR2 SMNVEV (reference sequence). V lost 4 bases, J lost 0 bases, and 13 bases lay in between. This CDR3 comprises 15 residues. The CDR3 loop reads CASSSLITSSYEQYF. DNA for the CDR3: TGTGCCAGCAGTTCCCTGATTACGAGCTCCTACGAGCAGTACTTC.

This clone was recorded once. The rearrangement links TRBV5-1 to TRBJ2-3; D perhaps matches TRBD1 (5 bases). The CDR3 extends over 16 amino acids. From germline, CDR1 is SGHRS and CDR2 YFSETQ. The V and J ends lost 4 bases and 0 bases respectively, with 15 bases between them. The CDR3 here is CASSQPRDYSTDTQYF. The CDR3, as DNA: TGCGCCAGCAGCCAGCCCAGGGATTATAGCACAGATACGCAGTATTTT. Full variable domain (outside the CDR3, taken from reference TRBV5-1 and TRBJ2-3): KAGVTQTPRYLIKTRGQQVTLSCSPISGHRSVSWYQQTPGQGLQFLFEYFSETQRNKGNFPGRFSGRQFSNSRSEMNVSTLELGDSALYLCASSQPRDYSTDTQYFGPGTRLTVL.

The chain links TRBV9 to TRBJ2-3; no firm D call. V was shortened by 4 bases and J by 4 bases, with 16 bases between the two germline ends. This CDR3 has 15 residues. Germline V gene data show CDR1 as SGDLS and CDR2 as YYNGEE. The CDR3 coding sequence is TGTGCCAGCAGCAAGGAAGCCTATTATGCAGATACGCAGTATTTT. Residues: CASSKEAYYADTQYF.

The V and J genes are TRBV7-2 and TRBJ1-2, with D unclear. The CDR3 covers 15 residues. CDR1 SGHTA and CDR2 FQGNSA come from the germline V gene. Trimming removed 2 bases from V and 8 bases from J, with 18 bases in between. The DNA of the CDR3 is TGTGCCAGCAGCTTAACCCGGACCGAGGTGGGGGGCTACACCTTC. This encodes CASSLTRTEVGGYTF.

This chain joins TRBV19 and TRBJ1-1; TRBD1 aligns across 8 bases. The germline V gene encodes CDR1 LNHDA and CDR2 SQIVND (reference sequence). V lost 6 bases, J lost 5 bases, and 20 bases stayed unmatched. The length of the CDR3 is 18 residues. The CDR3 here is CASRYGAGGEKTNTEAFF. CDR3 coding DNA: TGTGCCAGTAGGTACGGGGCAGGGGGCGAAAAAACGAATACTGAAGCTTTCTTT.

The gene calls are TRBV4-3 and TRBJ2-1; 7 bases match TRBD2. The CDR3 is 12 residues long. The ends lost 8 bases at V and 10 bases at J; junction bases unmatched: 8. Germline values: CDR1 LGHNA, CDR2 YSLEER. Here the CDR3 reads CASGGDSREQFF. CDR3 sequence (DNA): TGCGCCAGCGGGGGGGACTCTCGGGAGCAGTTCTTC.

This chain links TRBV7-9 with TRBJ2-1, with D tentatively TRBD1 (6 bases). The CDR3 runs 13 residues. V was pared by 5 bases and J by 10 bases, with 15 bases between. CDR1 is SEHNR and CDR2 is FQNEAQ in the germline V gene (reference sequence). CDR3 DNA: TGTGCCAGCAGCCCATACCTGAGGGGGGAGCAGTTCTTC. Translating it yields CASSPYLRGEQFF.

The chain combines TRBV9 with TRBJ1-1, with D tentatively TRBD1 (5 bases). This CDR3 has 14 amino acids. V lost 4 bases to trimming and J lost 5 bases, with 15 bases between them. Per the germline V gene, CDR1 is SGDLS and CDR2 is YYNGEE. The DNA of the CDR3 is TGTGCCAGCAGCTTAGAACGGCGGGGGACTGAAGCTTTCTTT. It yields the protein CASSLERRGTEAFF.

This chain uses TRBV11-2 with TRBJ1-2; TRBD1 matches at 12 bases. Germline trimming cut 5 bases from V and 2 bases from J; bases unmatched to any gene: 3. CDR1 SGHAT and CDR2 FQNNGV come from the germline V gene. The CDR3 is 15 residues long. As DNA, the CDR3 is TGTGCCAGCAGCAAAGGGACAGGGGGCAACTATGGCTACACCTTC. It yields the protein CASSKGTGGNYGYTF.

This sequence joins TRBV4-3 and TRBJ2-5; D gene ambiguous. Germline V gene data show CDR1 as LGHNA and CDR2 as YSLEER. The CDR3 has 17 amino acids. With 0 bases removed from V and 5 bases from J, the gap between germline ends came to 19 bases. The CDR3 DNA reads TGCGCCAGCAGCCAAGATTTGCGTGGGTCAGCTAAGGAGACCCAGTACTTC. Amino acid sequence: CASSQDLRGSAKETQYF.

The rearrangement links TRBV9 to TRBJ1-5; D is uncertain. The germline V gene encodes CDR1 SGDLS and CDR2 YYNGEE. The CDR3 has 14 amino acids. V lost 7 bases and J lost 3, with 14 bases in between. CDR3 sequence (DNA): TGTGCCAGCGGACCTGGCGACCCCAATCAGCCCCAGCATTTT. Its protein is CASGPGDPNQPQHF.

The V and J genes are TRBV4-1 and TRBJ2-1; 8 bases align to TRBD2. The V gene end was trimmed by 5 bases and the J gene end by 1 base; junction bases not matched to a gene: 7. Per germline, CDR1 MGHRA and CDR2 YSYEKL. The CDR3 loop spans 16 amino acids. The CDR3 region is CASSGRVAGSYNEQFF. CDR3 bases: TGCGCCAGCAGCGGCCGGGTAGCGGGATCCTACAATGAGCAGTTCTTC.

The chain combines TRBV27 with TRBJ2-7; TRBD1 or TRBD2 may be the D gene (5 bases each). Germline CDR1 reads MNHEY; CDR2 reads SMNVEV (reference sequence). V lost 1 base and J lost 5, with 15 bases in between. The CDR3 spans 15 residues. The CDR3 protein is CASSLYFRGVDEQYF. The CDR3 DNA is TGTGCCAGCAGTTTATATTTCCGAGGGGTAGACGAGCAGTACTTC.

The gene calls are TRBV6-5 and TRBJ1-1, with D hard to call. The CDR3 is 15 amino acids. V lost 3 bases, J lost 0 bases, and 11 bases lay in between. Germline-derived CDR1 and CDR2 are MNHEY and SVGAGI. The CDR3 region is CASSYREQLNTEAFF. The CDR3 nucleotides are TGTGCCAGCAGTTATAGGGAACAGCTGAACACTGAAGCTTTCTTT.